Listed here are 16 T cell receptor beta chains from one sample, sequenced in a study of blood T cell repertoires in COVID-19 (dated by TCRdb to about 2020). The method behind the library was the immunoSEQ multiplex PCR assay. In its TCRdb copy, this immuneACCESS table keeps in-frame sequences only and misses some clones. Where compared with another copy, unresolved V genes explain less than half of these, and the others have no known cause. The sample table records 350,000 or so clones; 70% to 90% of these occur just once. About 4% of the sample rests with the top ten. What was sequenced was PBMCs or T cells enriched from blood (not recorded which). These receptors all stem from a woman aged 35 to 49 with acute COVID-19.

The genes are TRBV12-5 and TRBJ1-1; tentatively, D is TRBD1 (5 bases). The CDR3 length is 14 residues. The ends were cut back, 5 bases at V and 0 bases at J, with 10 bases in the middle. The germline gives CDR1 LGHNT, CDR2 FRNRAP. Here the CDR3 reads CASGPGQMNTEAFF. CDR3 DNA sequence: TGTGCTAGTGGTCCTGGACAAATGAACACTGAAGCTTTCTTT.

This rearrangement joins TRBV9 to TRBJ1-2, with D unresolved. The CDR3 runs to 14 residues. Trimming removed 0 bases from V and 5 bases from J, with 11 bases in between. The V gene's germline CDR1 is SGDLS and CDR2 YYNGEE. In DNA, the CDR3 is TGTGCCAGCAGCGTAGAGGCCAGGCCGTATGGCTACACCTTC. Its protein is CASSVEARPYGYTF. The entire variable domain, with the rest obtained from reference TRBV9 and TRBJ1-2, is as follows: DSGVTQTPKHLITATGQRVTLRCSPRSGDLSVYWYQQSLDQGLQFLIQYYNGEERAKGNILERFSAQQFPDLHSELNLSSLELGDSALYFCASSVEARPYGYTFGSGTRLTVV.

CDR3 region: CSGGPRTEAFF. In DNA, the CDR3 is TGCAGCGGGGGGCCCCGGACTGAAGCTTTCTTT. This chain uses TRBV29-1 with TRBJ1-1; a weak D match, TRBD1 (6 bases). Germline-derived CDR1 and CDR2 are SQVTM and ANQGSEA. The ends were cut back, 7 bases at V and 5 bases at J, with 11 bases in the middle. This CDR3 has 11 residues.

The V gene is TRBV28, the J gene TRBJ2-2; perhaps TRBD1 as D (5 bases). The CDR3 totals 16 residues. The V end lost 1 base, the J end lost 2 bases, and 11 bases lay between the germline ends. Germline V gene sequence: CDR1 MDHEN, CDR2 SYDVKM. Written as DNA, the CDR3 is TGTGCCAGCAGTTTATCGCCAGGGCTAAACACCGGGGAGCTGTTTTTT. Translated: CASSLSPGLNTGELFF.

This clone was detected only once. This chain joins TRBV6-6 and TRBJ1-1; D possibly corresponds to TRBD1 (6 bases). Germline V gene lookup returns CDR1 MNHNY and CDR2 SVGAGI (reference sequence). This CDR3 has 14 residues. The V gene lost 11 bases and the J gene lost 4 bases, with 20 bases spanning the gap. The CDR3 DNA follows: TGTGCCGGGGGAATTACGGCAGGGGCCACTGAAGCTTTCTTT. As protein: CAGGITAGATEAFF.

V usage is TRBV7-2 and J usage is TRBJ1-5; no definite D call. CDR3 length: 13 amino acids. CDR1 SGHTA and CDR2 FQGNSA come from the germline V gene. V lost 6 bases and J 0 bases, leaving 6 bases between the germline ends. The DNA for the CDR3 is TGTGCCAGCAGTCAGGATAGCAATCAGCCCCAGCATTTT. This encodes CASSQDSNQPQHF.

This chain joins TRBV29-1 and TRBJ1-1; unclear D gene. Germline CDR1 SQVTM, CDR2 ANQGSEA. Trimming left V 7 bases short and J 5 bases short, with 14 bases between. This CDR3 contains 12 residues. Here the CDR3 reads CSACAGLTEAFF. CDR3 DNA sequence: TGCAGCGCCTGTGCGGGTTTGACTGAAGCTTTCTTT.

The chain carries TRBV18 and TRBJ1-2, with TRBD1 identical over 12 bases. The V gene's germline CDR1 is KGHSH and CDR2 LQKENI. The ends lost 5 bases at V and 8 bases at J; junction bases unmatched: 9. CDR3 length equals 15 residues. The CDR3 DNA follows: TGTGCCAGCTCATCGTCGGGACAGGGGGCGGGAGGCTACACCTTC. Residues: CASSSSGQGAGGYTF.

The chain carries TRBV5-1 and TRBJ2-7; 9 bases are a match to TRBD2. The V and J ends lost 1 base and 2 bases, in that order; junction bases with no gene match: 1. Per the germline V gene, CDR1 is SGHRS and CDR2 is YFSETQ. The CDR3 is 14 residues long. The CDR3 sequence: CASSLTSGPYEQYF. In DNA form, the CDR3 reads TGCGCCAGCAGCTTGACTAGCGGGCCCTACGAGCAGTACTTC.

The CDR3 DNA sequence: TGTGCCAGCAGCTTAGTGGGCGGGGGGGCCGGTGAGAATGAGCAGTTCTTC. It is translated as CASSLVGGGAGENEQFF. V usage is TRBV7-2 and J usage is TRBJ2-1, with 9 bases aligning to TRBD2. Germline V gene data show CDR1 as SGHTA and CDR2 as FQGNSA. The trim removed 1 base at V and 7 bases at J, leaving 11 bases unmatched. This CDR3 has 17 amino acids.

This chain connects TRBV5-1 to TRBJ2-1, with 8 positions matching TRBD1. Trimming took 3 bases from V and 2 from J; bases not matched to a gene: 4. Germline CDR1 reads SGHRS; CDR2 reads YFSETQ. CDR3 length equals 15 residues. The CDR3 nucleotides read TGCGCCAGCAGCTCCGAACAGGGGGCCTACAATGAGCAGTTCTTC. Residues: CASSSEQGAYNEQFF.

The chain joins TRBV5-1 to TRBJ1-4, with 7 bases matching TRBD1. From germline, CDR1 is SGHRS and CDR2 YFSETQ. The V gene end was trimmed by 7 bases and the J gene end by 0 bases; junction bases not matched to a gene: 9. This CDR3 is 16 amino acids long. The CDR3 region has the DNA TGCGCCAGCTCGGCAGGGGGGATAACAACTAATGAAAAACTGTTTTTT. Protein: CASSAGGITTNEKLFF. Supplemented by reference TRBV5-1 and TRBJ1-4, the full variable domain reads KAGVTQTPRYLIKTRGQQVTLSCSPISGHRSVSWYQQTPGQGLQFLFEYFSETQRNKGNFPGRFSGRQFSNSRSEMNVSTLELGDSALYLCASSAGGITTNEKLFFGSGTQLSVL.

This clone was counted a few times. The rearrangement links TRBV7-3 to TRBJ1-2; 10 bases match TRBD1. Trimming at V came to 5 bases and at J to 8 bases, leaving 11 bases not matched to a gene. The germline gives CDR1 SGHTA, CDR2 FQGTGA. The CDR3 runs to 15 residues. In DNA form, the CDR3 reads TGTGCCAGCAGCCCTCGGACAGGGGGATCGGGCGGCTACACCTTC. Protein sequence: CASSPRTGGSGGYTF.

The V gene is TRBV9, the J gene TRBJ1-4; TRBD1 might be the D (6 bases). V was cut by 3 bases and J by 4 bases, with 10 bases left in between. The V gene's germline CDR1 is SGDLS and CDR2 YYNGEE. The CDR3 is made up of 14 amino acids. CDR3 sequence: CASSEDSRNEKLFF. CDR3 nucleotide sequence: TGTGCCAGCAGCGAGGACAGCCGTAATGAAAAACTGTTTTTT.

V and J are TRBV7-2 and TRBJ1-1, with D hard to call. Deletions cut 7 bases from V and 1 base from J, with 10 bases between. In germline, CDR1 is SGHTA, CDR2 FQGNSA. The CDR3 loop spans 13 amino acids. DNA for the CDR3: TGTGCCAGCACGCGTAGAACGAACACTGAAGCTTTCTTT. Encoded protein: CASTRRTNTEAFF.

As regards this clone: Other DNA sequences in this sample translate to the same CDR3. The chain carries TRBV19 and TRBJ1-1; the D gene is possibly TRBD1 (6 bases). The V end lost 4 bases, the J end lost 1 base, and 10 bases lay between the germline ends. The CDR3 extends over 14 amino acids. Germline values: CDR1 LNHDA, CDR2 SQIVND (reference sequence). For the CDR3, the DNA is TGTGCCAGTAGTACGTTGACAGGGAACACTGAAGCTTTCTTT. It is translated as CASSTLTGNTEAFF.